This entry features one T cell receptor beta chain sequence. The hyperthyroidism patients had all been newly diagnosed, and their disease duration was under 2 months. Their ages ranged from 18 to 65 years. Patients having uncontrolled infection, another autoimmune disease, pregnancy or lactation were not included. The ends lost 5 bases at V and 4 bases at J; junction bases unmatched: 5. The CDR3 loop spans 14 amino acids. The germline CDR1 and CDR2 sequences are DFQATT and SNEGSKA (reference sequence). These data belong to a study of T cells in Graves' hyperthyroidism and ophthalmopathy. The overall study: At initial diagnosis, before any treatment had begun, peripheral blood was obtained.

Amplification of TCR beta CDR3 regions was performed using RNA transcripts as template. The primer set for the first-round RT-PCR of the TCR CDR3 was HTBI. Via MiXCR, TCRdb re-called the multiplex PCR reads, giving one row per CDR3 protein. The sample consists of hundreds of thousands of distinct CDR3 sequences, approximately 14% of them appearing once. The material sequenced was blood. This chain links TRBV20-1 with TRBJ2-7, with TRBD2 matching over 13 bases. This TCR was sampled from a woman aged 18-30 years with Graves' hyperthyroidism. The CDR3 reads CSAQGLAGIYEQYF. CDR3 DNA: TGCAGTGCTCAGGGACTAGCGGGGATATACGAGCAGTACTTC.